This T cell receptor (beta chain) derives from a study of blood T cell repertoires in COVID-19. Study context: The origin of the acute and convalescent COVID-19 samples was the United States, Italy and Spain.

CDR1 SGHTS and CDR2 YDEGEE come from the germline V gene. With V trimmed by 3 bases and J by 8 bases, 8 bases remained unmatched. CDR3 length equals 14 residues. This clone turned up a few times. The Seattle patients joined while their infection was active and were tracked longitudinally afterward. Clones were read by immunoSEQ multiplex PCR, and TCRdb kept only the in-frame ones, dropping some. This table has around 40,000 clones, around 90% appearing once. The TCR sequence derives from a man aged 60 to 75 with COVID-19, enrolled during active disease. The chain combines TRBV5-8 with TRBJ1-5; TRBD1 matches at 7 bases. The sequencing input was peripheral blood. DNA for the CDR3: TGTGCCAGCAGCTCAGACAGGGCCTGGGAGCCCCAGCATTTT. Translating it yields CASSSDRAWEPQHF. The entire variable domain, with the rest obtained from reference TRBV5-8 and TRBJ1-5, is as follows: EAGVTQSPTHLIKTRGQQATLRCSPISGHTSVYWYQQALGLGLQFLLWYDEGEERNRGNFPPRFSGRQFPNYSSELNVNALELEDSALYLCASSSDRAWEPQHFGDGTRLSIL.